Listed below are T cell receptor beta chains from one sample, sequenced in a study of T cells in Graves' hyperthyroidism and ophthalmopathy. TCRdb fed the multiplex PCR reads into MiXCR, producing one record per CDR3 protein. The sample consists of 300,000 to 350,000 distinct CDR3 sequences, around 18% of them appearing once. The sample taken for sequencing was blood. The receptors derive from a woman aged 40 to 50 with Graves' ophthalmopathy. Both conserved end residues are trimmed from each CDR3.

cdr3_length j_call v_call cdr3_aa
11 TRBJ1-1 TRBV7-9 ASSLRWDTEAF
15 TRBJ2-3 TRBV6-2/TRBV6-3 ASSYSSAATSTDTQY
13 TRBJ2-7 TRBV12-3/TRBV12-4 ASSSIQGVPYEQY
13 TRBJ2-2 TRBV4-1 ASSQGTGQTGELF
12 TRBJ2-7 TRBV28 ASSRGGGVGEQY
13 TRBJ2-7 TRBV27 ASSFLGQGRYEQY
10 TRBJ2-7 TRBV29-1 SVGEGSYEQY
13 TRBJ2-7 TRBV27 AISLSRAVYYEQY
12 TRBJ2-7 TRBV30 AWSSGRFGYEQY
13 TRBJ1-3 TRBV28 ASSFPTGGRNTIY
13 TRBJ1-1 TRBV20-1 SASLPGTGNTEAF
13 TRBJ1-5 TRBV7-9 ASSLGPDTDQPQH
12 TRBJ2-7 TRBV11-2 ASSFEGNSYEQY
14 TRBJ1-3 TRBV6-1 ASRPTGATAGNTIY
10 TRBJ1-1 TRBV10-3 ATVAPNTEAF
10 TRBJ1-3 TRBV28 ASSWEGNTIY
13 TRBJ2-6 TRBV6-1 ANGQMSSGANVLT
12 TRBJ2-7 TRBV20-1 SAEPGGGDAEQY
11 TRBJ2-5 TRBV7-2 ASGLYLLETQY
13 TRBJ2-7 TRBV7-2 ASSLAGGTSYEQY
12 TRBJ1-1 TRBV2 ASTIVQSNTEAF
13 TRBJ2-7 TRBV6-1 ASRVGTSGGYEQY
12 TRBJ2-7 TRBV2 ASSPLLTAYREY
9 TRBJ2-7 TRBV2 ASRPAYEQY
10 TRBJ1-3 TRBV12-5 ASGPAANTIY
13 TRBJ2-5 TRBV12-3/TRBV12-4 ASGTSGRGGETQY
12 TRBJ2-6 TRBV28 ASRTASGANVLT
12 TRBJ2-7 TRBV12-3/TRBV12-4 ASSFRDGAYEQY